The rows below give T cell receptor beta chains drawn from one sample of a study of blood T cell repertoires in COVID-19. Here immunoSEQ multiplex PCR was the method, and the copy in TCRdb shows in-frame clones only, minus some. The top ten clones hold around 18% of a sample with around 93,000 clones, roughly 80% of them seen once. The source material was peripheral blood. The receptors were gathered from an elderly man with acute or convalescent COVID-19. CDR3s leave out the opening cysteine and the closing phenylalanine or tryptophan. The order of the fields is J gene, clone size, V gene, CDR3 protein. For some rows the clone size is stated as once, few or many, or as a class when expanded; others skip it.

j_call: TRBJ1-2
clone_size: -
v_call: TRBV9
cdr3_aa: ASSPRTGGGYT

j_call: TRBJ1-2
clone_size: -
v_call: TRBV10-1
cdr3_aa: ASSDGDYGYT

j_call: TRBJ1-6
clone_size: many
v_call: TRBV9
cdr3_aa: ASSPRGNSPLH

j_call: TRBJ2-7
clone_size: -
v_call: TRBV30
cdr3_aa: AWSGMNYEQY

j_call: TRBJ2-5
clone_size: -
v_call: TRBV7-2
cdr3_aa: ASSFRTSGGAPQY

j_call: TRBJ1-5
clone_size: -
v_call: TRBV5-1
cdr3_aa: ASSPGGGGNQPQH

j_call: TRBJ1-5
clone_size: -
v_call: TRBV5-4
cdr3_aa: ASSLDGGGSNQPQH

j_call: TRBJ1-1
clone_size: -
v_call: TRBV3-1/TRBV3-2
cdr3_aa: ASRRNTEAF

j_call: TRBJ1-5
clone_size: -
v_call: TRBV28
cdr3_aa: ASSLSVPSQPQH

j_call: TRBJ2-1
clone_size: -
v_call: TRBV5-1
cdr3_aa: ASSKLTSGGTNEQF

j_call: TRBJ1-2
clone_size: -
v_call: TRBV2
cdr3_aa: ASRPASYGYT

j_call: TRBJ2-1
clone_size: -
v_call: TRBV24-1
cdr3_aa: ATSDFSGTSGSHEQF

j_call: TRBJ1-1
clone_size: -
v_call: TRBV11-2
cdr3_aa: ASSLFGLREAF

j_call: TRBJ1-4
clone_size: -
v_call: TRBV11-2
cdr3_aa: ASSLWDTDEKLF

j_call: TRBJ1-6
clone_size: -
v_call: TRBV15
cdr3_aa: ATSRPGGPVRGSYNSPLH

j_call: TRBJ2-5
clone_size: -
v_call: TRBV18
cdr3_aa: ASSPRADRGETQY

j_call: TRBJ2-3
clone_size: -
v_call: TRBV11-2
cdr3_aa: ASSLVASGGTDTQY

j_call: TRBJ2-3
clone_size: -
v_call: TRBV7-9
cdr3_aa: ASSSTGSKDTQY

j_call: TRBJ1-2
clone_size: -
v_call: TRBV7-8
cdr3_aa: ASSLEGRYGYT